This T cell receptor beta chain was observed in a study of OX40 agonist ivuxolimab in advanced cancers. Broadly, across the study: Ivuxolimab, which targeted the costimulatory receptor OX40 (CD134), was an agonistic, fully human IgG2 monoclonal antibody. Intravenous ivuxolimab was administered to patients every 2 weeks at six dose levels: 0.01, 0.1, 0.3, 1.5, 3 and 10 mg/kg. Of the approximately 50 dose-escalation patients, hepatocellular carcinoma was present in some 19, melanoma in approximately 15, renal cell carcinoma in 9 and head and neck cancer in 9. In the dose-escalation cohort, around four fifths of patients were male, and the mean age was 60 years with a range of about 20 to 80. Patients were allowed to have had prior anti-PD-1, anti-PD-L1 or anti-CTLA-4 therapy, and 40% to 45% of the dose-escalation patients had been treated with checkpoint inhibitors. Partial responses occurred in three dose-escalation patients, of whom one had hepatocellular carcinoma and two had cutaneous melanoma. Peripheral TCRbeta sequencing aimed to test whether ivuxolimab altered TCR sequence diversity and caused clonal T-cell expansion. The paper covers the monotherapy dose-escalation part of the phase I ivuxolimab trial, which included N of about 56 patients.

Broad study findings and their caveats: In partial responders in the 0.1-3.0 mg/kg groups, normalized peripheral clonal expansion was found to be among the lowest, especially among CD8+ T cells. Low levels of normalized T-cell clonal expansion were also shown by some nonresponding patients. At doses of 0.1 to 3.0 mg/kg, clonal expansion of both CD4+ and CD8+ T cells in blood was seen between baseline and week 6. The antigen specificity of the peripheral T cells that underwent clonal expansion was not determined. After ivuxolimab, expanded clones were on average more numerous among CD8+ T cells than among CD4+ T cells.

CDR1 and CDR2 are read off the germline V gene (reference sequence) as PRHDT and FYEKMQ. The CDR3, from cysteine to phenylalanine, totals 15 residues. Of the read, only the CDR3 DNA is kept; its 45 bases are in frame from base 1. V gives up 5 bases and J gives up 0 bases, and the segment between their germline ends measures 11 bases. Patients with a history of autoimmune disease or receiving systemic immunosuppression were excluded from the trial. Peripheral blood for TCR sequencing was collected from all dose cohorts at baseline, on cycle 4 day 1, and on cycle 7 day 1. The samples were drawn from a first-in-human, open-label, multicenter phase I dose-escalation trial of ivuxolimab. Adults with locally advanced or metastatic melanoma, renal cell carcinoma, hepatocellular carcinoma or head and neck squamous cell carcinoma were enrolled in the trial. Before TCR sequencing, CD4+ T cells and CD8+ T cells from peripheral blood were sorted into separate populations.

For sequencing of the TCRbeta CDR3 region, genomic DNA was extracted from the sorted cells. The immunoSEQ Assay was used to sequence the TCRbeta CDR3 regions. The clones in this table, taken by TCRdb from immuneACCESS, are in-frame only. Not every clone is retained; where verified, under half of the shortfall comes from an unresolved V gene, and the cause of the rest is unknown. The table for this sample lists some 17,000 clones; roughly 75% of them were counted only once. Of the sample, around a quarter falls within the top ten clones. Concerning this clone: Its target antigen remains unknown. No base quality values were provided; no much bigger clone lies one nucleotide off.

This specimen was CD4+ or CD8+ T cells sorted from blood, taken in a trial of the OX40 agonist ivuxolimab. This receptor was obtained from an adult with an advanced solid tumor such as melanoma, head and neck, liver or kidney cancer. The chain is made from TRBV13 and TRBJ1-3; no confident D gene assignment can be made. The CDR3 loop reads CASSPQLRSGNTIYF. The bases are TGTGCCAGCAGCCCCCAACTTCGCTCTGGAAACACCATATATTTT. The reference TRBV13 and TRBJ1-3 proteins fill in what lies around the CDR3, so the full variable domain reads AAGVIQSPRHLIKEKRETATLKCYPIPRHDTVYWYQQGPGQDPQFLISFYEKMQSDKGSIPDRFSAQQFSDYHSELNMSSLELGDSALYFCASSPQLRSGNTIYFGEGSWLTVV.